What follows is one T cell receptor beta chain and its context. Its antigen is unidentified. PCR involved 60 Vbeta and 13 Jbeta primers. Assay: immunoSEQ multiplex PCR; the TCRdb copy retains only in-frame clones and omits some. The repertoire has about 120,000 clones, 65% to 80% of them found once; the top ten carry 30%. This record belongs to a study of cytomegalovirus exposure and HLA in healthy donors. Findings and limits, study-wide: Immune exposure information comprised only CMV serostatus. When the data were analyzed later, several of the most significant clusters appeared to be linked to common viral pathogens.

Germline CDR1 MNHNS, CDR2 SASEGT. This CDR3 has 18 residues. J lost 2 bases, V lost 1 base, and 11 bases had no gene match. The sample comprised PBMCs. The rearrangement uses TRBV6-1 and TRBJ2-1, with TRBD2 identical over 7 bases. This receptor was identified in a man aged 55-75 years in good health and CMV-seropositive. Here the CDR3 reads CASSEVALAFSPYNEQFF. The CDR3 region has the DNA TGTGCCAGCAGTGAAGTGGCACTAGCGTTTTCCCCCTACAATGAGCAGTTCTTC.